Listed below are T cell receptor beta chains from one sample, sequenced in a study of spatial heterogeneity in lung cancer. Using its own MiXCR run on the 5' RACE reads, TCRdb lists one record per CDR3 protein. The data show about 4,800 distinct CDR3 sequences, with 8% to 9.5% seen just once and 31% held by the top ten. This specimen consisted of lung tumor tissue, obtained at surgery. Every receptor here comes from a male donor with early-stage non-small cell lung cancer. The CDR3 runs from the conserved cysteine through the conserved F or W. Each record gives: clone size, V gene, J gene, D gene, CDR3 protein, CDR3 DNA. The D gene is left open where the match is weak. For some rows the clone size is stated as once, few or many, or as a class when expanded; others skip it.

many	TRBV5-1	TRBJ2-2	TRBD2	CASSLSRGDYSTGELFF	TGCGCCAGCAGCTTGTCCCGGGGGGACTACTCCACCGGGGAGCTGTTTTTT
medium-sized	TRBV2	TRBJ2-3	TRBD2	CASSYLAGGTDTQYF	TGTGCCAGCAGTTATCTAGCGGGGGGCACAGATACGCAGTATTTT
medium-sized	TRBV5-5	TRBJ2-7	TRBD1	CASSFGQGLGEQYF	TGTGCCAGCAGCTTTGGACAGGGTCTAGGGGAGCAGTACTTC
many	TRBV5-1	TRBJ2-5	-	CASSLRGVLTQETQYF	TGCGCCAGCAGCTTGCGGGGCGTTTTAACCCAAGAGACCCAGTACTTC
many	TRBV13	TRBJ2-1	TRBD1	CASSSPGQAFSSSYNEQFF	TGTGCCAGCAGCTCACCGGGACAGGCCTTCTCGAGCTCCTACAATGAGCAGTTCTTC
many	TRBV20-1	TRBJ2-5	-	CSARYINQETQYF	TGCAGTGCTAGGTACATAAATCAAGAGACCCAGTACTTC
many	TRBV5-4	TRBJ2-5	-	CASSLAGAQETQYF	TGTGCCAGCAGCTTGGCCGGGGCCCAAGAGACCCAGTACTTC
medium-sized	TRBV24-1	TRBJ2-1	TRBD2	CATRRGGVRDNEQFF	TGTGCCACCAGGAGGGGAGGGGTCCGGGACAATGAGCAGTTCTTC
medium-sized	TRBV29-1	TRBJ1-2	-	CSVEKGLDGYTF	TGCAGCGTTGAAAAGGGACTGGATGGCTACACCTTC
medium-sized	TRBV20-1	TRBJ1-6	TRBD1	CSASAGTGYNSPLHF	TGCAGTGCTAGTGCAGGGACAGGGTATAATTCACCCCTCCACTTT
many	TRBV3-1	TRBJ2-1	-	CASSHQGRGEQFF	TGTGCCAGCAGCCATCAAGGGAGGGGGGAGCAGTTCTTC
many	TRBV6-5	TRBJ1-4	-	CASSYSRGYGEKLFF	TGTGCCAGCAGTTACTCGAGAGGGTACGGGGAAAAACTGTTTTTT
medium-sized	TRBV7-7	TRBJ2-5	-	CASSPGTLRTQYF	TGTGCTAGCAGCCCCGGGACCCTACGGACCCAGTACTTC
many	TRBV28	TRBJ2-3	-	CASTLLGTDTQYF	TGTGCCAGCACCCTCCTTGGGACAGATACGCAGTATTTT
many	TRBV6-2/TRBV6-3	TRBJ2-4	-	CASSPEAAKNIQYF	TGTGCCAGCAGTCCCGAAGCAGCCAAAAACATTCAGTACTTC
many	TRBV5-5	TRBJ2-7	-	CASSLGQYYEQYF	TGTGCCAGCAGCTTGGGACAGTACTACGAGCAGTACTTC
many	TRBV20-1	TRBJ2-3	-	CSAIGGAVDTQYF	TGCAGTGCTATCGGAGGGGCCGTAGATACGCAGTATTTT
large	TRBV3-1	TRBJ1-5	-	CASSQDVVGRGQPQHF	TGTGCCAGCAGCCAAGACGTCGTAGGGAGAGGGCAGCCCCAGCATTTT
many	TRBV28	TRBJ2-7	TRBD1	CASSPGQGAATREQYF	TGTGCCAGCAGTCCGGGACAGGGGGCCGCTACTAGGGAGCAGTACTTC
medium-sized	TRBV7-8	TRBJ1-2	TRBD1	CASSLTGGFNYGYTF	TGTGCCAGCAGTCTGACAGGGGGCTTCAACTATGGCTACACCTTC
many	TRBV7-8	TRBJ1-4	-	CASSLASWGSEKLFF	TGTGCCAGCAGCTTAGCTAGTTGGGGTTCTGAAAAACTGTTTTTT
many	TRBV5-1	TRBJ2-3	-	CASSFSGTEADTQYF	TGCGCCAGCAGCTTCTCCGGGACGGAGGCAGATACGCAGTATTTT
many	TRBV6-2/TRBV6-3	TRBJ1-4	-	CASSPDRTWDEKLFF	TGTGCCAGCAGTCCCGACCGAACCTGGGATGAAAAACTGTTTTTT
medium-sized	TRBV19	TRBJ2-3	TRBD2	CASSKLAGGTDTQYF	TGTGCCAGTAGTAAACTAGCGGGAGGCACAGATACGCAGTATTTT
many	TRBV13	TRBJ2-7	TRBD1	CASSSGQGKYF	TGTGCCAGCAGCTCGGGACAGGGAAAGTACTTC
many	TRBV20-1	TRBJ1-2	-	CSARDGARGSYGYTF	TGCAGTGCTAGAGATGGAGCTAGGGGAAGCTATGGCTACACCTTC
many	TRBV29-1	TRBJ2-7	-	CSVEDSYEQYF	TGCAGCGTTGAGGACTCCTACGAGCAGTACTTC
many	TRBV20-1	TRBJ2-1	-	CSASSSLGVEPRVGFF	TGCAGTGCGTCCTCTTCCTTAGGAGTAGAGCCTCGGGTGGGGTTCTTC
many	TRBV3-1	TRBJ2-7	-	CASSQAGYEQYF	TGTGCCAGCAGCCAAGCGGGCTACGAGCAGTACTTC
medium-sized	TRBV6-5	TRBJ1-1	-	CASSFDREAFF	TGTGCCAGCAGTTTCGACAGGGAAGCTTTCTTT
few	TRBV28	TRBJ2-1	TRBD2	CASSLWGTSGRINEQFF	TGTGCCAGCAGTTTATGGGGGACTAGCGGGAGGATAAATGAGCAGTTCTTC
medium-sized	TRBV7-6	TRBJ2-7	TRBD2	CASSSLAGTAYEQYF	TGTGCCAGCAGCTCACTAGCGGGAACTGCCTACGAGCAGTACTTC
medium-sized	TRBV28	TRBJ2-1	-	CASGGSGSSYNEQFF	TGTGCCAGCGGTGGATCGGGGAGCTCCTACAATGAGCAGTTCTTC
many	TRBV6-1	TRBJ1-6	-	CASSEVAAYNSPLHF	TGTGCCAGCAGTGAAGTGGCAGCTTATAATTCACCCCTCCACTTT
medium-sized	TRBV19	TRBJ2-5	-	CASSPTGSRETQYF	TGTGCCAGTAGCCCGACAGGCTCCCGGGAGACCCAGTACTTC
many	TRBV12-3/TRBV12-4	TRBJ2-5	-	CASSLSPGTGTQYF	TGTGCCAGCAGTTTATCCCCAGGAACGGGGACCCAGTACTTC
-	TRBV19	TRBJ2-5	TRBD2	CASRASGQETQYF	TGTGCCAGTAGGGCTAGCGGCCAAGAGACCCAGTACTTC
-	TRBV5-1	TRBJ2-5	-	CASSYGRQETQYF	TGCGCCAGCAGTTATGGGCGGCAAGAGACCCAGTACTTC
medium-sized	TRBV7-3	TRBJ2-5	TRBD1	CASSLTGGTLETQYF	TGTGCCAGCAGCTTGACAGGGGGGACATTAGAGACCCAGTACTTC
-	TRBV20-1	TRBJ1-2	TRBD1	CSARDFGQGAENYGYTF	TGCAGTGCTAGAGATTTTGGGCAGGGGGCGGAAAACTATGGCTACACCTTC
-	TRBV18	TRBJ1-4	-	CASSTSTGMANEKLFF	TGTGCCAGCTCGACCAGTACAGGGATGGCTAATGAAAAACTGTTTTTT
-	TRBV20-1	TRBJ2-3	-	CSARDTRDSTDTQYF	TGCAGTGCTAGAGATACCCGGGATAGCACAGATACGCAGTATTTT
many	TRBV5-5	TRBJ1-6	-	CASSSGRGNSPLHF	TGTGCCAGCAGCTCGGGAAGGGGGAATTCACCCCTCCACTTT
medium-sized	TRBV27	TRBJ2-5	-	CASSFRDGTQYF	TGTGCCAGCAGTTTCAGGGACGGGACCCAGTACTTC
many	TRBV7-9	TRBJ2-3	TRBD2	CASNPQVGLAARRDTQYF	TGTGCCAGCAACCCCCAAGTGGGACTAGCGGCACGGAGGGATACGCAGTATTTT
many	TRBV9	TRBJ2-6	-	CASSSRGPGANVLTF	TGTGCCAGCAGCTCACGGGGGCCTGGGGCCAACGTCCTGACTTTC
once	TRBV20-1	TRBJ1-2	TRBD1	CSAGTGAGYGYTF	TGCAGTGCTGGGACAGGCGCGGGCTATGGCTACACCTTC
medium-sized	TRBV7-9	TRBJ1-5	-	CASSSGPQPQHF	TGTGCCAGCAGCTCCGGGCCACAGCCCCAGCATTTT
many	TRBV19	TRBJ2-5	-	CASSTQETQYF	TGTGCCAGTAGTACCCAAGAGACCCAGTACTTC
medium-sized	TRBV12-3/TRBV12-4	TRBJ2-7	-	CASSFGHINFYEQYF	TGTGCCAGCAGTTTTGGACACATCAACTTCTACGAGCAGTACTTC